These T cell receptor beta chains were read from a single sample in a study of T cells in Graves' hyperthyroidism and ophthalmopathy. One entry per CDR3 protein results from TCRdb running MiXCR on the multiplex PCR reads. The profile covers hundreds of thousands of distinct CDR3 sequences, with around 39% appearing a single time and 8% to 9% taken by the ten largest. Sequencing input: blood. The receptors stem from a man aged 18 to 35 with Graves' hyperthyroidism. The CDR3 runs from the conserved cysteine through the conserved F or W. A D gene is named only where the DNA matches it firmly. Size values are once, few and many counts, or a class for expanded clones, and some rows have none.

CDR3 DNA: TGTGCCAGCAGCGTAGATGGGGGGGGAAATGAAGCTTTCTTT
CDR3 protein: CASSVDGGGNEAFF
CDR3 length: 14
V gene: TRBV9
clone size: few
D gene: -
J gene: TRBJ1-1

CDR3 DNA: TGTGCCAGCAGTTACCCAACCGACAGGGGACCCTACCAGCCCCAGCATTTT
CDR3 protein: CASSYPTDRGPYQPQHF
CDR3 length: 17
V gene: TRBV16
clone size: -
D gene: TRBD1
J gene: TRBJ1-5

CDR3 DNA: TGTGCCAGCAGCTTAGGGGTCGGGAGCCGGGAGACCCAGTACTTC
CDR3 protein: CASSLGVGSRETQYF
CDR3 length: 15
V gene: TRBV11-2
clone size: -
D gene: -
J gene: TRBJ2-5

CDR3 DNA: TGCAGTGCCGCCCGGGACAGGGGCCCCCAGGATTTTCAGCCCCAGCATTTT
CDR3 protein: CSAARDRGPQDFQPQHF
CDR3 length: 17
V gene: TRBV20-1
clone size: -
D gene: TRBD1
J gene: TRBJ1-5

CDR3 DNA: TGTGCCAGCAGTGTGGAGTTGTACGAGCAGTACTTC
CDR3 protein: CASSVELYEQYF
CDR3 length: 12
V gene: TRBV2
clone size: -
D gene: -
J gene: TRBJ2-7

CDR3 DNA: TGTGCCAGCAGTCCTGGACGTGCGGATGAAAAACTGTTTTTT
CDR3 protein: CASSPGRADEKLFF
CDR3 length: 14
V gene: TRBV12-3/TRBV12-4
clone size: few
D gene: -
J gene: TRBJ1-4

CDR3 DNA: TGTGCCAGCAGTTACTCCCCTCTGACTAGCGGCCAAGAGACCCAGTACTTC
CDR3 protein: CASSYSPLTSGQETQYF
CDR3 length: 17
V gene: TRBV12-3/TRBV12-4
clone size: -
D gene: TRBD2
J gene: TRBJ2-5

CDR3 DNA: TGTGCCAGCAGCTACCTCGGGACCGCAGGCTCTGGCTACACCTTC
CDR3 protein: CASSYLGTAGSGYTF
CDR3 length: 15
V gene: TRBV6-5
clone size: many
D gene: -
J gene: TRBJ1-2

CDR3 DNA: TGTGCCAGCAGCTTGTTCTCTCGGGATGGGGGACCGATTTACTTC
CDR3 protein: CASSLFSRDGGPIYF
CDR3 length: 15
V gene: TRBV5-1
clone size: -
D gene: -
J gene: TRBJ2-5

CDR3 DNA: TGCAGCGCCTTGCGGGGGGCGGCCACTGAAGCTTTCTTT
CDR3 protein: CSALRGAATEAFF
CDR3 length: 13
V gene: TRBV29-1
clone size: many
D gene: -
J gene: TRBJ1-1

CDR3 DNA: TGTGCCAGCAGCTTAGCTCCCTACGGGGACACCGGGGAGCTGTTTTTT
CDR3 protein: CASSLAPYGDTGELFF
CDR3 length: 16
V gene: TRBV7-8
clone size: -
D gene: -
J gene: TRBJ2-2

CDR3 DNA: TGTGCCACCACACCCGGGACGGCCAGCTCCTACGAGCAGTACTTC
CDR3 protein: CATTPGTASSYEQYF
CDR3 length: 15
V gene: TRBV10-3
clone size: many
D gene: -
J gene: TRBJ2-7

CDR3 DNA: TGTGCCAGCAGCCGCCGGGACAGATATAGCAATCAGCCCCAGCATTTT
CDR3 protein: CASSRRDRYSNQPQHF
CDR3 length: 16
V gene: TRBV7-8
clone size: few
D gene: TRBD1
J gene: TRBJ1-5

CDR3 DNA: TGTGCCAGCAGTTCTTGGACCTTAAGGACAGGGAAAGACAATCAGCCCCAGCATTTT
CDR3 protein: CASSSWTLRTGKDNQPQHF
CDR3 length: 19
V gene: TRBV6-5
clone size: -
D gene: TRBD1
J gene: TRBJ1-5

CDR3 DNA: TGTGCCAGCAGCCCTGTCCGGGGCAGCAATCAGCCCCAGCATTTT
CDR3 protein: CASSPVRGSNQPQHF
CDR3 length: 15
V gene: TRBV6-5
clone size: few
D gene: -
J gene: TRBJ1-5

CDR3 DNA: TGTGCCAGCAAGAGTTGGGGCGAGAACACTGAAGCTTTCTTT
CDR3 protein: CASKSWGENTEAFF
CDR3 length: 14
V gene: TRBV6-5
clone size: few
D gene: -
J gene: TRBJ1-1

CDR3 DNA: TGTGCCAGCAGTTTACTATCAGGGTACGACTATGGCTACACCTTC
CDR3 protein: CASSLLSGYDYGYTF
CDR3 length: 15
V gene: TRBV6-6
clone size: -
D gene: -
J gene: TRBJ1-2

CDR3 DNA: TGCAGTGCGGGGACAGATAATCAGCCCCAGCATTTT
CDR3 protein: CSAGTDNQPQHF
CDR3 length: 12
V gene: TRBV20-1
clone size: many
D gene: TRBD1
J gene: TRBJ1-5

CDR3 DNA: TGTGCCACCAGCAGACTAGCGGGAGCCTACGAGCATTTT
CDR3 protein: CATSRLAGAYEHF
CDR3 length: 13
V gene: TRBV15
clone size: -
D gene: -
J gene: TRBJ1-5

CDR3 DNA: TGTGCCAGTAGTATGTCCAGGGGAGTTGCAACTAATGAAAAACTGTTTTTT
CDR3 protein: CASSMSRGVATNEKLFF
CDR3 length: 17
V gene: TRBV19
clone size: once
D gene: -
J gene: TRBJ1-4

CDR3 DNA: TGTGCCAGCAGCGTAGATCCAGGGGGATATGGCTACACCTTC
CDR3 protein: CASSVDPGGYGYTF
CDR3 length: 14
V gene: TRBV9
clone size: -
D gene: TRBD1
J gene: TRBJ1-2

CDR3 DNA: TGTGCCAGCAGCAAGAGGACAGGGGGCCCTCGAGAGACCCAGTACTTC
CDR3 protein: CASSKRTGGPRETQYF
CDR3 length: 16
V gene: TRBV7-9
clone size: -
D gene: TRBD1
J gene: TRBJ2-5